This is a list of T cell receptor beta chains from one sample in a study of T cell repertoires in cytomegalovirus infection. TCRdb re-derived calls from the reads in MiXCR, one entry per CDR3 protein. Found here are some 940,000 distinct CDR3 sequences, around 30% of them singletons; the top ten hold over 12%. Which antigens these TCRs recognize remains unknown. Source: cultured CD8+ T cells from PBMCs, taken from culture after CMV antigen stimulation. Receptors originate from a human donor in good health (CMV status not recorded). Some clones in this sample may be carry-over from other donors' samples. CDR3s include the opening cysteine and the closing phenylalanine or tryptophan. The order of the fields is CDR3 length, V gene, J gene, D gene, clone size, CDR3 DNA, CDR3 protein. D genes are given only for firm matches. The size field is filled for only some rows; it gives once, few, many or a size class.

>17|TRBV11-2|TRBJ2-1|TRBD2|NA
TGTGCCAGCAGCACAACATGGGCGGGACTAGCGTTCGATGAGCAGTTCTTC
CASSTTWAGLAFDEQFF
>11|TRBV6-1|TRBJ1-1|NA|few
TGTGCCAGCAGTAGATACACTGAAGCTTTCTTT
CASSRYTEAFF
>16|TRBV4-2|TRBJ2-3|TRBD2|NA
TGTGCCAGCAGCCAAGATTGGCTAGCGGGCGGGGATACGCAGTATTTT
CASSQDWLAGGDTQYF
>18|TRBV13|TRBJ1-6|NA|NA
TGTGCCAGCAGCTTAGGCCTGGACAGTAGCGGGTATAATTCACCCCTCCACTTT
CASSLGLDSSGYNSPLHF
>15|TRBV11-1|TRBJ2-1|TRBD2|few
TGTGCCAGCAACATCGGGGGGAGCTCCTACAATGAGCAGTTCTTC
CASNIGGSSYNEQFF
>15|TRBV20-1|TRBJ2-1|TRBD1|NA
TGCAGTGCTCTGGGCGGGACAGGGGTCTACAATGAGCAGTTCTTC
CSALGGTGVYNEQFF
>15|TRBV11-1|TRBJ2-5|NA|NA
TGTGCCAGCAGCCCCAGTCGGGGTCGGCAAGAGACCCAGTACTTC
CASSPSRGRQETQYF
>15|TRBV7-9|TRBJ2-1|NA|NA
TGTGCCAGCTTTCGGACAGATGCATGGTACAATGAGCAGTTCTTC
CASFRTDAWYNEQFF
>18|TRBV12-3/TRBV12-4|TRBJ2-3|TRBD2|NA
TGTGCCAGCAGTTTAAAAAGGACTAGCGGAACTAGCACAGATACGCAGTATTTT
CASSLKRTSGTSTDTQYF
>16|TRBV6-1|TRBJ2-1|TRBD2|NA
TGTGCCAGCAGTGAGCCCGGGGGAGGGTCCTACAATGAGCAGTTCTTC
CASSEPGGGSYNEQFF
>15|TRBV5-1|TRBJ2-5|TRBD1|NA
TGCGCCAGCAGCCCTGGACAGGGCGGAGGGGAGACCCAGTACTTC
CASSPGQGGGETQYF
>18|TRBV27|TRBJ2-1|TRBD2|NA
TGTGCCAGCAGTTTGCAGACTAGCGGGGGGCACTCCTACAATGAGCAGTTCTTC
CASSLQTSGGHSYNEQFF
>16|TRBV6-2/TRBV6-3|TRBJ1-1|NA|NA
TGTGCCAGCAGTTACCGGGACATGCGACCGAACACTGAAGCTTTCTTT
CASSYRDMRPNTEAFF
>13|TRBV10-1|TRBJ2-2|NA|NA
TGCGCCAGCGCCACCCGGGACACCGGGGAGCTGTTTTTT
CASATRDTGELFF
>14|TRBV24-1|TRBJ2-1|NA|NA
TGTGCCACCAGTGATTTCGAGACGTACAATGAGCAGTTCTTC
CATSDFETYNEQFF
>18|TRBV19|TRBJ1-1|NA|few
TGTGCCAGTAGTATAGATCCCGAGAGGGCCAGGTCGGACACTGAAGCTTTCTTT
CASSIDPERARSDTEAFF
>16|TRBV12-3/TRBV12-4|TRBJ2-5|NA|NA
TGTGCCAGCAGCCACTCCCCGGGGTTAGGATGGGAGACCCAGTACTTC
CASSHSPGLGWETQYF
>15|TRBV27|TRBJ2-5|NA|few
TGTGCCAGCAGGGGGACTTCTCCTGCTGGAGAGACCCAGTACTTC
CASRGTSPAGETQYF